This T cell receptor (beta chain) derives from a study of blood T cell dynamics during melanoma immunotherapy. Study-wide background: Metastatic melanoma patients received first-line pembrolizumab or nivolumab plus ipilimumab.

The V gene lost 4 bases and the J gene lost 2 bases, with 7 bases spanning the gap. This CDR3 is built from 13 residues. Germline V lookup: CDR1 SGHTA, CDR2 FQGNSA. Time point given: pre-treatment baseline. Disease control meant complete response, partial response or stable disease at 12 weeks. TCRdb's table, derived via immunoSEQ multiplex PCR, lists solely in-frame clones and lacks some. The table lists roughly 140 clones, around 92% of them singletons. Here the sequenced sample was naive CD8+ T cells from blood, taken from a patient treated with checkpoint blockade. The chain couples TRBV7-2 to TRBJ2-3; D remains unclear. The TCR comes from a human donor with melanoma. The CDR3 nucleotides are TGTGCCAGCAGCTGGACGGCCACAGATACGCAGTATTTT. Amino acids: CASSWTATDTQYF.